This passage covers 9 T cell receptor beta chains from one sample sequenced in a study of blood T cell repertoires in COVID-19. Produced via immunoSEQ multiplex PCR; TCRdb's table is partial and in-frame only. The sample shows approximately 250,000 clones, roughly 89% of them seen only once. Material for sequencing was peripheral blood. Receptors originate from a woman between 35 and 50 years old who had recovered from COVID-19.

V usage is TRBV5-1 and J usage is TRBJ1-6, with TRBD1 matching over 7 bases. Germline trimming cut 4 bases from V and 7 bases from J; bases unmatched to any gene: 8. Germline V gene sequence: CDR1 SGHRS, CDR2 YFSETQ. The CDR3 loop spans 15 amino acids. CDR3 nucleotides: TGCGCCAGCAGCGCCTCCGGGACAGAGAATTCACCCCTCCACTTT. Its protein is CASSASGTENSPLHF.

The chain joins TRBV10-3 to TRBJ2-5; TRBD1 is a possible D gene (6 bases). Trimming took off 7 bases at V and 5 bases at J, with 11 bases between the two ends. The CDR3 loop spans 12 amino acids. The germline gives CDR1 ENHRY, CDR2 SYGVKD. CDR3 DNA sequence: TGTGCCATCACCAGGGGATGGGAGACCCAGTACTTC. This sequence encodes CAITRGWETQYF.

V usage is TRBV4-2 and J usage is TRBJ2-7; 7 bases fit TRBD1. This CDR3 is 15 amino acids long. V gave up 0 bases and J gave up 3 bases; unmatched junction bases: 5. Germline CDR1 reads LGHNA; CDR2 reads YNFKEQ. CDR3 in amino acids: CASSQDRDSYYEQYF. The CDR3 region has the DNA TGTGCCAGCAGCCAAGACCGGGACAGTTACTACGAGCAGTACTTC.

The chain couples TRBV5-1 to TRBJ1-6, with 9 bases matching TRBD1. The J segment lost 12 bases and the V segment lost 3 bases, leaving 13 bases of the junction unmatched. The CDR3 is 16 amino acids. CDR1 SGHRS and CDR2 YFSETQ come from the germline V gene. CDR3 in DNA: TGCGCCAGCAGCTCGGGCCCCGGACAGGGGAACGTACCCCTCCACTTT. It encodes CASSSGPGQGNVPLHF.

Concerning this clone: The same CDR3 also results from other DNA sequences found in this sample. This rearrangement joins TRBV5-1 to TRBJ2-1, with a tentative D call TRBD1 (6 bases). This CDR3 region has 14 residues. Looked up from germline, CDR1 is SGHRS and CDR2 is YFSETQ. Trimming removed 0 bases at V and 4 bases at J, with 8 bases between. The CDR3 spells CASSLGQGYNEQFF. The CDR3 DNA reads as TGCGCCAGCAGCTTGGGGCAGGGGTACAATGAGCAGTTCTTC.

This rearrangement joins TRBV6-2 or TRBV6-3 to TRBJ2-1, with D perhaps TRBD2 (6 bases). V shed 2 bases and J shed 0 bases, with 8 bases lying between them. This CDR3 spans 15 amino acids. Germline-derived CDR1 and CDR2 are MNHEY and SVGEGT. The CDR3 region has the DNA TGTGCCAGCAGTTACGGGGGGAGCTCCTACAATGAGCAGTTCTTC. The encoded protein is CASSYGGSSYNEQFF.

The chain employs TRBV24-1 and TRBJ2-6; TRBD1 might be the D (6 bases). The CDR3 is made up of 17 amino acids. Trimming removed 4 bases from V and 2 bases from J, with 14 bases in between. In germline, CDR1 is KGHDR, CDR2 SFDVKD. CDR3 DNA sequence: TGTGCCACCAGTGACGCAAGGCCAGGGGCTGGGGCCAACGTCCTGACTTTC. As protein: CATSDARPGAGANVLTF.

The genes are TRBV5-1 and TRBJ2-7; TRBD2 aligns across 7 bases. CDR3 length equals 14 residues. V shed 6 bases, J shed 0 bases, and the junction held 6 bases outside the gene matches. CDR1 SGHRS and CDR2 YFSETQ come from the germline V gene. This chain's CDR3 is CASNPGGSSYEQYF. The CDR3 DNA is TGCGCCAGCAATCCGGGGGGAAGCTCCTACGAGCAGTACTTC.

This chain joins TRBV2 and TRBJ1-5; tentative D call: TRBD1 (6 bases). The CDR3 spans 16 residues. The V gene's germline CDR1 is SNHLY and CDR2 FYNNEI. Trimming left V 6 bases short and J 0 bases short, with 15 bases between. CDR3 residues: CASSLGQYYSNQPQHF. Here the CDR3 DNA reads TGTGCCAGCAGCCTAGGACAGTATTATAGCAATCAGCCCCAGCATTTT.